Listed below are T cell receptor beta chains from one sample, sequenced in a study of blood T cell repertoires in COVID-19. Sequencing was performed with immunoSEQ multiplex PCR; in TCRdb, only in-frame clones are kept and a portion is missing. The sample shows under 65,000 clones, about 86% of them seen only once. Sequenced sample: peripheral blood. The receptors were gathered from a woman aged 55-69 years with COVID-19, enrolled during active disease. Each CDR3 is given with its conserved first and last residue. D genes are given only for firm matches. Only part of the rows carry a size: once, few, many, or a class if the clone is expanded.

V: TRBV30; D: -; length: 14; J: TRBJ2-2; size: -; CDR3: CAVIQGINTGELFF; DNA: TGTGCCGTGATCCAGGGGATTAACACCGGGGAGCTGTTTTTT
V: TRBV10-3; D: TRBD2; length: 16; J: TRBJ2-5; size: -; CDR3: CAISDPGLAGGETQYF; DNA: TGTGCCATCAGTGATCCGGGACTAGCGGGAGGAGAGACCCAGTACTTC
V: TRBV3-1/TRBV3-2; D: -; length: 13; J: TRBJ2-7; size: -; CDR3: CASSLQVTYEQYF; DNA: TGTGCCAGCAGCCTACAGGTTACCTACGAGCAGTACTTC
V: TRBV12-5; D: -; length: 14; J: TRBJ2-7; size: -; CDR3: CASGLGGFSYEQYF; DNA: TGTGCTAGTGGTTTAGGGGGTTTCTCCTACGAGCAGTACTTC
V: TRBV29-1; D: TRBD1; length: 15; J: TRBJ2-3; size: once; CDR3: CSVHTNRGRTDTQYF; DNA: TGCAGCGTTCACACCAACAGGGGGCGCACAGATACGCAGTATTTT
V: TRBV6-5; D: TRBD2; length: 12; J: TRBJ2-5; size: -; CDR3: CASRYYRGAQYF; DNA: TGTGCCAGCAGATATTACCGGGGGGCCCAGTACTTC
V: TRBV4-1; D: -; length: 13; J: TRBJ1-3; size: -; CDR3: CASRLSGGNTIYF; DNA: TGCGCCAGCAGACTCAGCGGAGGAAACACCATATATTTT
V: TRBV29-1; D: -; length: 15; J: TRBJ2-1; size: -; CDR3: CSAKIQGRSYNEQFF; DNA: TGCAGCGCAAAAATCCAGGGTCGCTCCTACAATGAGCAGTTCTTC
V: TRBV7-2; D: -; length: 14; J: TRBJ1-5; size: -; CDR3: CASSPGTVPQPQHF; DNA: TGTGCCAGCAGCCCCGGTACAGTCCCCCAGCCCCAGCATTTT
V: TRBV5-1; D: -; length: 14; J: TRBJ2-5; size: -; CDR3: CASRQDLTQETQYF; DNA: TGCGCCAGCAGACAGGACCTTACCCAAGAGACCCAGTACTTC
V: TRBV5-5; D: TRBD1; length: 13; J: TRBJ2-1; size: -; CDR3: CASSSRWDSEQFF; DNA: TGTGCCAGCAGCTCCCGTTGGGACAGTGAGCAGTTCTTC
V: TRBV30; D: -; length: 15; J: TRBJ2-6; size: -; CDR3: CARSHPGAGANVLTF; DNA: TGTGCCCGATCCCATCCGGGAGCTGGGGCCAACGTCCTGACTTTC
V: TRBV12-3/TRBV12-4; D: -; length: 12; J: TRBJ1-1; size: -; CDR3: CASSLVANEAFF; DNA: TGTGCCAGCAGTTTAGTGGCCAATGAAGCTTTCTTT
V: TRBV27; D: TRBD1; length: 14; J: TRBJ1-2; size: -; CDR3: CASSSTGNNYGYTF; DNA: TGTGCCAGCAGTTCGACAGGGAATAACTATGGCTACACCTTC
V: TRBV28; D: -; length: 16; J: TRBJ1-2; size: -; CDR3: CASSLTNIGGLRGYTF; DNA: TGTGCCAGCAGTTTAACAAACATAGGGGGATTGAGAGGCTACACCTTC
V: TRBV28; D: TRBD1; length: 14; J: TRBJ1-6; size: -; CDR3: CASRKGQENSPLHF; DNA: TGTGCCAGCAGAAAAGGACAGGAAAATTCACCCCTCCACTTT
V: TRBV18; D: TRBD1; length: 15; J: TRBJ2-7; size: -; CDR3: CASSPRTGADYEQYF; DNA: TGTGCCAGCTCCCCTAGGACAGGGGCCGACTACGAGCAGTACTTC
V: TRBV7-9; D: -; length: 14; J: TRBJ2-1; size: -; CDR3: CASSLSGISYEQFF; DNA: TGTGCCAGCAGTCTATCAGGGATCTCCTATGAGCAGTTCTTC
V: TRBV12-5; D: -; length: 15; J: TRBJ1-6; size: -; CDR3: CASGWGTNGNSPLHF; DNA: TGTGCTAGTGGTTGGGGGACTAACGGTAATTCACCCCTCCACTTT
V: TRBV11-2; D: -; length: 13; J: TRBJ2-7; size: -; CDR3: CASSLGGQYEQYF; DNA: TGTGCCAGCAGCTTAGGGGGGCAGTACGAGCAGTACTTC
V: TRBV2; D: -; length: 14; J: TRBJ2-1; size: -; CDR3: CASRGSDIDNEQFF; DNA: TGTGCCAGCAGGGGGTCGGACATAGACAATGAGCAGTTCTTC
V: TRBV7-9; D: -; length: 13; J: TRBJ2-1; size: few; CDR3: CASSLAQHNEQFF; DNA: TGTGCCAGCAGCTTAGCACAACACAATGAGCAGTTCTTC
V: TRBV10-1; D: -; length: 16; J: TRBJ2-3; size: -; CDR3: CASSDGGRGEADTQYF; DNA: TGCGCCAGCAGTGATGGCGGCAGGGGGGAAGCAGATACGCAGTATTTT
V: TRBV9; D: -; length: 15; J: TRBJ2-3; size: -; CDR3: CASSVVDGATDTQYF; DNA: TGTGCCAGCAGCGTAGTGGATGGGGCAACAGATACGCAGTATTTT
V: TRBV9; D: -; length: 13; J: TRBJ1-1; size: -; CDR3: CASSDGRNTEAFF; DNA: TGTGCCAGCAGCGACGGGAGGAACACTGAAGCTTTCTTT
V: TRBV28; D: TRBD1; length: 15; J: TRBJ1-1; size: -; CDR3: CASRERQGMGTEAFF; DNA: TGTGCCAGCAGGGAGAGACAGGGGATGGGCACTGAAGCTTTCTTT
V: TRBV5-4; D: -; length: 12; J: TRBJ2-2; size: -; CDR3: CASRGGTGELFF; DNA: TGTGCCAGCAGGGGGGGTACCGGGGAGCTGTTTTTT
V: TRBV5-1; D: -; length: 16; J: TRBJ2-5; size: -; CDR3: CASSLEFSGRGETQYF; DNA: TGCGCCAGCAGCTTGGAATTTTCCGGGAGAGGAGAGACCCAGTACTTC
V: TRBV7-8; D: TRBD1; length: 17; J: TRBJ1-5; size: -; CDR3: CASSSDGQGAGNQPQHF; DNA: TGTGCCAGCAGCTCAGACGGACAGGGGGCTGGCAATCAGCCCCAGCATTTT
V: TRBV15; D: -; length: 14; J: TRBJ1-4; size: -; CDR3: CATSRGRIEEKLFF; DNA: TGTGCCACCAGCAGGGGGCGGATTGAGGAAAAACTGTTTTTT
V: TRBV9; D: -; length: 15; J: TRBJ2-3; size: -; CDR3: CASSVGASTADTQYF; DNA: TGTGCCAGCAGCGTAGGGGCAAGTACCGCAGATACGCAGTATTTT
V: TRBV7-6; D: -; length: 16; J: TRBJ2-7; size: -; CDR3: CASSLVGSGRAGEQYF; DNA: TGTGCCAGCAGCTTAGTCGGTAGCGGCAGGGCGGGCGAGCAGTACTTC
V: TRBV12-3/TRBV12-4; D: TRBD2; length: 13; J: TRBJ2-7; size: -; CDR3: CASSRDYSYEQYF; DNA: TGTGCCAGCAGCCGGGACTACTCCTACGAGCAGTACTTC
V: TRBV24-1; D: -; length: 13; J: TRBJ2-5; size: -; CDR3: CATQQGARETQYF; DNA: TGTGCCACCCAACAGGGCGCTAGGGAGACCCAGTACTTC
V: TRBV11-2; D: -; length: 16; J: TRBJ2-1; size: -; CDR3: CASSSHLGIGRNEQFF; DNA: TGTGCCAGCAGCTCCCACTTGGGTATTGGGCGCAATGAGCAGTTCTTC
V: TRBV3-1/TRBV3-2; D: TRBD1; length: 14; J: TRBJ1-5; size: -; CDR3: CASSQGQGFQPQHF; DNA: TGTGCCAGCAGCCAAGGACAGGGATTCCAGCCCCAGCATTTT
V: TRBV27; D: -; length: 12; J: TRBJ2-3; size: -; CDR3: CASSPGLDTQYF; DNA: TGTGCCAGCAGTCCGGGACTCGATACGCAGTATTTT
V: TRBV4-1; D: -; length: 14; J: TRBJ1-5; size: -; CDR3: CASSQGRNNQPQHF; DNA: TGCGCCAGCAGCCAAGGGCGGAACAATCAGCCCCAGCATTTT
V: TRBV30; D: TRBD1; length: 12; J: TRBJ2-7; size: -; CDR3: CAWRQGAYEQYF; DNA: TGTGCCTGGAGACAGGGGGCCTACGAGCAGTACTTC
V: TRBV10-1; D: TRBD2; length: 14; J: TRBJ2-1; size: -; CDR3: CASRRLAVGNEQFF; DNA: TGCGCCAGCAGAAGGCTAGCGGTCGGCAATGAGCAGTTCTTC
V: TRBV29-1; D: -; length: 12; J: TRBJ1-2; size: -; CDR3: CSVGGQHYGYTF; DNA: TGCAGCGTTGGTGGACAGCACTATGGCTACACCTTC
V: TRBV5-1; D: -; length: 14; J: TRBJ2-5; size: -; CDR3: CASSLGGTLETQYF; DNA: TGCGCCAGCAGCTTAGGCGGGACGTTGGAGACCCAGTACTTC
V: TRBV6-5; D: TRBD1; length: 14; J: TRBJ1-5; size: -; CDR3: CASSRDRGRQPQHF; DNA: TGTGCCAGCAGTAGAGACAGGGGGAGGCAGCCCCAGCATTTT
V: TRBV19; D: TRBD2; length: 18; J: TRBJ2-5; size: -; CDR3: CASSTPTSGPRWAETQYF; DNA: TGTGCCAGTAGTACCCCCACTAGCGGGCCTAGGTGGGCAGAGACCCAGTACTTC
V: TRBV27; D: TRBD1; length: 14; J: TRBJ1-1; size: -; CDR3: CASNFRGQGTEAFF; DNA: TGTGCCAGCAACTTCAGGGGGCAGGGAACTGAAGCTTTCTTT
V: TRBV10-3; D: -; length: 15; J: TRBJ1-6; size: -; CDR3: CAISLQGRDNSPLHF; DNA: TGTGCCATCAGTTTACAGGGAAGGGATAATTCACCCCTCCACTTT
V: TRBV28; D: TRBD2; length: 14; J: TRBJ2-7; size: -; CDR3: CASSPAGGPREQYF; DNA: TGTGCCAGCAGCCCAGCGGGAGGGCCGCGGGAGCAGTACTTC
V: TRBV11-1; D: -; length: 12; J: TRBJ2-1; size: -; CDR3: CASSLSRGKQFF; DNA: TGTGCCAGCAGCTTATCCAGGGGCAAGCAGTTCTTC
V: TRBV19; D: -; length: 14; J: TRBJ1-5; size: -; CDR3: CASSIRQNNQPQHF; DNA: TGTGCCAGTAGTATCCGTCAGAATAATCAGCCCCAGCATTTT
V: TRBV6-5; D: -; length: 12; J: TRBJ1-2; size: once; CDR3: CASRSDNYGYTF; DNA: TGTGCCAGCAGGTCAGATAACTATGGCTACACCTTC
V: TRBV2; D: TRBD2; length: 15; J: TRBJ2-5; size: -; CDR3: CASSRTSGRFETQYF; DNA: TGTGCCAGCAGCAGGACTAGCGGTCGATTCGAGACCCAGTACTTC
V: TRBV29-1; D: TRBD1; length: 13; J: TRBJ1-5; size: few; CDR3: CSASTGEAQPQHF; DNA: TGCAGCGCTTCCACAGGGGAAGCTCAGCCCCAGCATTTT